These 19 T cell receptor beta chains were sequenced from one sample in a study of long-term antiretroviral therapy in people with HIV. The libraries were made with immunoSEQ v3.0 at survey level. Some clones are missing from TCRdb's copy, which holds only in-frame ones; the method was immunoSEQ multiplex PCR. Of roughly 9,000 clones in the sample, over 75% were seen once. The material was unsorted PBMCs, obtained 0.4 years before starting antiretroviral therapy. Every receptor here comes from a man aged 25-45 years with HIV.

The genes are TRBV18 and TRBJ2-7; TRBD2 agrees at 11 bases. Germline V gene sequence: CDR1 KGHSH, CDR2 LQKENI. J gave up 0 bases and V 3 bases, and 13 bases lay outside the gene matches. This CDR3 spans 19 amino acids. CDR3 coding DNA: TGTGCCAGCTCACCGCTAGCGGGAGGCAAAAAGGTGAGCTCCTACGAGCAGTACTTC. This sequence encodes CASSPLAGGKKVSSYEQYF.

The gene calls are TRBV7-2 and TRBJ2-7, with D unresolved. Looked up from germline, CDR1 is SGHTA and CDR2 is FQGNSA. The CDR3 totals 12 residues. The V and J ends lost 2 bases and 10 bases respectively, with 12 bases between them. CDR3 nucleotide sequence: TGTGCCAGCAGCTTACTCGGACCCTACCAGTACTTC. This codes for CASSLLGPYQYF.

This sequence joins TRBV25-1 and TRBJ1-2, with TRBD1 matching over 8 bases. V trimming: 6 bases; J trimming: 8 bases; junction bases outside the gene matches: 11. The length of the CDR3 is 14 residues. The germline V gene encodes CDR1 MGHDK and CDR2 SYGVNS. The chain's CDR3 is CASSLLGQGGGYTF. CDR3 bases: TGTGCCAGCAGCCTTCTCGGACAGGGTGGGGGCTACACCTTC.

This clone came up a few times. The chain joins TRBV28 to TRBJ2-7; D is possibly TRBD2 (6 bases). There are 15 residues in the CDR3. Looked up from germline, CDR1 is MDHEN and CDR2 is SYDVKM. Between the trimmed V and J ends, which lost 5 bases and 0 bases, there was a span of 14 bases. CDR3 sequence reads: CASSARGGSSYEQYF. The CDR3 bases are TGTGCCAGCAGTGCCCGTGGGGGGAGCTCCTACGAGCAGTACTTC.

The gene calls are TRBV28 and TRBJ2-7; D gene uncertain. CDR1 and CDR2 from the germline V gene are MDHEN and SYDVKM. V was cut by 5 bases and J by 2 bases, with 10 bases left in between. The CDR3 covers 13 residues. CDR3 nucleotides: TGTGCCAGCAGTAGGAACAGCCCCTACGAGCAGTACTTC. This gives the protein CASSRNSPYEQYF.

V and J are TRBV4-3 and TRBJ2-3; D gene ambiguous. Trimming took 0 bases from V and 0 from J, leaving 10 bases between them. The CDR3 is 16 amino acids. CDR1 is LGHNA, CDR2 YSLEER, per germline. The CDR3 loop reads CASSQDTGTSTDTQYF. For the CDR3, the DNA is TGCGCCAGCAGCCAAGATACCGGAACTAGCACAGATACGCAGTATTTT.

J is TRBJ1-2 and V is TRBV6-5, with 7 bases aligning to TRBD1. Germline trimming cut 7 bases from V and 7 bases from J; bases unmatched to any gene: 9. Germline CDR1 reads MNHEY; CDR2 reads SVGAGI. This CDR3 comprises 13 residues. This CDR3 is CASTPGQRSGYTF. CDR3 DNA sequence: TGTGCCAGCACCCCGGGACAGCGATCTGGCTACACCTTC.

The V gene is TRBV9, the J gene TRBJ1-3; weak D call: TRBD1 (5 bases). Germline V gene sequence: CDR1 SGDLS, CDR2 YYNGEE. The CDR3 spans 15 residues. Deletions cut 0 bases from V and 1 base from J, with 8 bases between. The CDR3: CASSVVGGSGNTIYF. The CDR3 region has the DNA TGTGCCAGCAGCGTAGTGGGGGGATCTGGAAACACCATATATTTT.

The J gene is TRBJ1-5, the V gene TRBV9; D gene unclear. The germline V and J ends were trimmed by 4 bases and 7 bases, with 12 bases remaining between them. This CDR3 has 13 amino acids. Germline lookup yields CDR1 SGDLS and CDR2 YYNGEE. The CDR3, as DNA: TGTGCCAGCAGCCAAGGGTTCGGGCAGCCCCAGCATTTT. Residues: CASSQGFGQPQHF. Supplemented by reference TRBV9 and TRBJ1-5, the full variable domain reads DSGVTQTPKHLITATGQRVTLRCSPRSGDLSVYWYQQSLDQGLQFLIQYYNGEERAKGNILERFSAQQFPDLHSELNLSSLELGDSALYFCASSQGFGQPQHFGDGTRLSIL.

The chain combines TRBV10-3 with TRBJ2-2; 10 bases fit TRBD2. CDR3 length: 14 residues. Looked up from germline, CDR1 is ENHRY and CDR2 is SYGVKD. V shed 8 bases, J shed 6 bases, and the junction held 6 bases outside the gene matches. This chain's CDR3 is CAISSGSSPGELFF. In DNA, the CDR3 is TGTGCCATCTCTAGCGGGAGCTCCCCCGGGGAGCTGTTTTTT.

The chain combines TRBV19 with TRBJ1-2; 7 bases match TRBD1. J gave up 6 bases and V 6 bases, and 10 bases lay outside the gene matches. Germline values: CDR1 LNHDA, CDR2 SQIVND (reference sequence). The length of the CDR3 is 14 residues. CDR3: CASSPTGSGNGYTF. CDR3 in DNA: TGTGCCAGTAGCCCGACAGGGAGTGGAAATGGCTACACCTTC.

The rearrangement joins TRBV7-9 to TRBJ1-5, with D unresolved. CDR3 length: 14 residues. The V and J ends lost 1 base and 4 bases respectively, with 8 bases between them. In germline, CDR1 is SEHNR, CDR2 FQNEAQ (reference sequence). Written as DNA, the CDR3 is TGTGCCAGCAGCTTAGGTGGCAATAATCAGCCCCAGCATTTT. Its translation: CASSLGGNNQPQHF.

This chain joins TRBV11-3 and TRBJ2-1; perhaps TRBD2 as D (6 bases). Looked up from germline, CDR1 is SGHNT and CDR2 is YENEEA. This CDR3 has 15 amino acids. Trimming cost V 5 bases and J 0 bases, with 11 bases left between them. This chain's CDR3 is CASSLRGSSYNEQFF. The DNA for the CDR3 is TGTGCCAGCAGCCTCCGGGGGAGCTCCTACAATGAGCAGTTCTTC.

This clone has just a few counts. The V gene is TRBV10-3, the J gene TRBJ2-7; TRBD1 is a possible D gene (6 bases). Germline V gene data show CDR1 as ENHRY and CDR2 as SYGVKD. This CDR3 spans 12 amino acids. V lost 3 bases to trimming and J lost 5 bases, with 8 bases between them. The CDR3 sequence is CAISDGQNEQYF. The CDR3 DNA is TGTGCCATCAGTGACGGACAGAACGAGCAGTACTTC.

This chain uses TRBV5-1 with TRBJ2-2, with TRBD1 identical over 9 bases. The CDR3 length is 16 residues. Germline V gene sequence: CDR1 SGHRS, CDR2 YFSETQ. The V gene end was trimmed by 3 bases and the J gene end by 5 bases; junction bases not matched to a gene: 8. CDR3 sequence reads: CASSYPDGTGTGELFF. CDR3 DNA sequence: TGCGCCAGCAGCTATCCGGACGGGACAGGGACCGGGGAGCTGTTTTTT.

This clone was seen more than once but under ten times. V and J are TRBV7-9 and TRBJ2-7; 7 bases are shared with TRBD1. Germline CDR1 SEHNR, CDR2 FQNEAQ (reference sequence). The CDR3 is 12 residues long. V lost 4 bases to trimming and J lost 5 bases; unmatched junction nucleotides: 2. The DNA of the CDR3 is TGTGCCAGCAGCTCGACAGGGAACGAGCAGTACTTC. Its translation is CASSSTGNEQYF.

The rearrangement joins TRBV5-1 to TRBJ2-2, with D possibly TRBD1 on 5 matching bases. The germline V gene has CDR1 SGHRS and CDR2 YFSETQ. The CDR3 runs to 16 residues. V lost 0 bases to trimming and J lost 3 bases, with 12 bases between them. CDR3 protein: CASSLVLGADTGELFF. The CDR3 nucleotides read TGCGCCAGCAGCTTGGTATTAGGGGCGGACACCGGGGAGCTGTTTTTT.

The rearrangement links TRBV5-1 to TRBJ1-2; D is unresolved. The CDR3 runs 12 residues. Germline assignment: CDR1 SGHRS and CDR2 YFSETQ. Between the trimmed V and J ends, which lost 5 bases and 5 bases, there was a span of 10 bases. CDR3 loop: CASRGDPYGYTF. CDR3 DNA: TGCGCCAGCAGGGGAGATCCGTATGGCTACACCTTC.

The genes are TRBV5-1 and TRBJ1-2; no clear D. Germline V gene sequence: CDR1 SGHRS, CDR2 YFSETQ. V lost 3 bases, J lost 2 bases, and 8 bases lay in between. The CDR3 has 13 residues. This CDR3 reads CASSSAGNYGYTF. CDR3 DNA sequence: TGCGCCAGCAGCTCAGCGGGGAACTATGGCTACACCTTC.